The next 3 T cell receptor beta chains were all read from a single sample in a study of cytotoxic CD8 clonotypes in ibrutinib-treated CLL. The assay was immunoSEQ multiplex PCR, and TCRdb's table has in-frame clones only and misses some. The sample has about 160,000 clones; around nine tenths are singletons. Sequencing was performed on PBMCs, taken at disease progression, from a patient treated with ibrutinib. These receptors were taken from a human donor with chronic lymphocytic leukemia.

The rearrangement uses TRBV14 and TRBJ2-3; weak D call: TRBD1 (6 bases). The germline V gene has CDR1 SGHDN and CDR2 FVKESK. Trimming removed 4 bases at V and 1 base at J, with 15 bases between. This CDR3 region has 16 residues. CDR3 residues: CASSRQTGIGTDTQYF. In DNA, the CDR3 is TGTGCCAGCAGCCGACAAACAGGGATCGGCACAGATACGCAGTATTTT. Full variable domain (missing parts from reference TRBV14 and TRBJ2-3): EAGVTQFPSHSVIEKGQTVTLRCDPISGHDNLYWYRRVMGKEIKFLLHFVKESKQDESGMPNNRFLAERTGGTYSTLKVQPAELEDSGVYFCASSRQTGIGTDTQYFGPGTRLTVL.

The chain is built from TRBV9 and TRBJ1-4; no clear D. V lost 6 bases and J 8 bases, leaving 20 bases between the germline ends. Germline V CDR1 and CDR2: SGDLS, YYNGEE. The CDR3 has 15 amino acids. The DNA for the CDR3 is TGTGCCAGCACCACTCATGGGGAGGGATACGAAAAACTGTTTTTT. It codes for CASTTHGEGYEKLFF.

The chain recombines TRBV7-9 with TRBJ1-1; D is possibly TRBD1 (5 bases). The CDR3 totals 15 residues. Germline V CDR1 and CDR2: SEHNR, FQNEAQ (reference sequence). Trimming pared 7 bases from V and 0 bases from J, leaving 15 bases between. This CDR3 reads CASIAGWGVNTEAFF. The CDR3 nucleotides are TGTGCCAGCATCGCAGGGTGGGGGGTGAACACTGAAGCTTTCTTT.